These 10 T cell receptor beta chains were sequenced from one sample in a study of low-dose radiotherapy and immunotherapy resistance in tumors. Time point denoted: before trial treatment. Primers targeting TRAV and TRBV primed first-strand cDNA, covering alpha and beta chains. The PCR that amplified TCRs ran for 20 cycles, relying on a constant-region primer and a V-primer adapter. TCRdb reanalysed the reads using MiXCR and keeps one entry per CDR3 protein. The sample yields about 82,000 distinct CDR3 sequences, approximately 17% seen once. The sample in question was PBMCs, obtained before treatment. Receptors were obtained from a male donor with prostate cancer.

This clonotype has at least ten counts. V usage is TRBV12-3 or TRBV12-4 and J usage is TRBJ2-7; D is unclear. This CDR3 is 14 amino acids long. V was clipped by 3 bases and J by 3 bases, with 12 bases between them. CDR3 sequence: CASSFQGAYYEQYF. In nucleotides, the CDR3 is TGTGCCAGCAGTTTCCAAGGTGCGTACTACGAGCAGTACTTC.

The table lists this clonotype with many counts. The chain combines TRBV11-2 with TRBJ2-1; 7 nucleotides match TRBD2. From germline, CDR1 is SGHAT and CDR2 FQNNGV. The CDR3 loop spans 16 amino acids. The junction had 5 bases not matched to a gene; V was cut back by 3 bases and J by 0 bases. The CDR3 loop reads CASSFSAGASYNEQFF. CDR3 sequence (DNA): TGTGCCAGCAGCTTTTCCGCGGGAGCCTCCTACAATGAGCAGTTCTTC.

This clonotype occurred many times. CDR3 DNA: TGTGCCAGCAGTTCCCGTGAGAATTCACCCCTCCACTTT. This sequence encodes CASSSRENSPLHF. The J gene is TRBJ1-6, the V gene TRBV27; D uncertain. Germline loops: CDR1 MNHEY, CDR2 SMNVEV (reference sequence). This CDR3 has 13 residues. V gave up 4 bases and J gave up 7 bases, with 8 bases separating them.

This clonotype came up many times. This chain uses TRBV27 with TRBJ2-7; 11 bases are a match to TRBD1. CDR1 is MNHEY, CDR2 SMNVEV, per germline (reference sequence). Losses at the gene ends were 7 bases for V and 5 bases for J; bases not matched to a gene: 16. The CDR3 is 17 residues long. CDR3 in DNA: TGTGCCAGCATAGGAAGACGGACAGGGGGCCCGAGGGACGAGCAGTACTTC. Its translation: CASIGRRTGGPRDEQYF.

This clonotype was found many times. The CDR3: CAISETGPADTQYF. The CDR3 DNA reads TGTGCCATCAGTGAAACAGGGCCCGCAGATACGCAGTATTTT. This chain uses TRBV10-3 with TRBJ2-3; the D gene is possibly TRBD1 (6 bases). The germline V and J ends were trimmed by 3 bases and 4 bases, with 11 bases remaining between them. This CDR3 is built from 14 residues. Germline CDR1 and CDR2: ENHRY and SYGVKD.

This clonotype occurred many times. The J gene is TRBJ2-5, the V gene TRBV6-2 or TRBV6-3, with D uncertain. The CDR3 spans 16 residues. Germline-derived CDR1 and CDR2 are MNHEY and SVGEGT. Trimming cost V 0 bases and J 1 base, with 12 bases left between them. CDR3 nucleotide sequence: TGTGCCAGCAGTTACTCTTACAGCAAGATCCAAGAGACCCAGTACTTC. Translated, it gives CASSYSYSKIQETQYF.

This clonotype was counted many times. This chain connects TRBV7-9 to TRBJ2-5; D remains ambiguous. Looked up from germline, CDR1 is SEHNR and CDR2 is FQNEAQ (reference sequence). CDR3 length: 13 amino acids. V was cut by 2 bases and J by 0 bases, with 4 bases left in between. The DNA of the CDR3 is TGTGCCAGCAGCTTAATCCACCAAGAGACCCAGTACTTC. It codes for CASSLIHQETQYF.

On this clonotype: A far bigger clonotype differs at one base, so this is likely a read error. V usage is TRBV6-5 and J usage is TRBJ2-6, with D perhaps matching TRBD2 (6 bases). Germline values: CDR1 MNHEY, CDR2 SVGAGI. The CDR3 is 18 residues long. CDR3 coding DNA: TGTACCAGCAGTGAAGTCGGGAGCTTTGTTCAGGGGGCCAACGTCCTGACTTTC. This encodes CTSSEVGSFVQGANVLTF.

There are many counts of this clonotype. J is TRBJ2-3 and V is TRBV27; TRBD2 matches at 9 bases. V lost 5 bases and J lost 6; bases outside the gene matches: 15. From germline, CDR1 is MNHEY and CDR2 SMNVEV (reference sequence). This CDR3 spans 17 amino acids. CDR3 sequence: CASSPQAPLAGPDTQYF. The CDR3 DNA reads as TGTGCCAGCAGTCCGCAAGCCCCACTAGCGGGCCCCGATACGCAGTATTTT.

This clonotype was found many times. The chain employs TRBV20-1 and TRBJ2-2, with 9 bases fitting TRBD2. Losses at the gene ends were 0 bases for V and 7 bases for J; bases not matched to a gene: 6. The CDR3 runs 15 residues. The V gene's germline CDR1 is DFQATT and CDR2 SNEGSKA (reference sequence). The CDR3 sequence is CSAREAGGKIGELFF. Written as DNA, the CDR3 is TGCAGTGCTAGAGAAGCGGGGGGCAAGATCGGGGAGCTGTTTTTT.